The 8 T cell receptor beta chains below were found in one sample sequenced in a study of T cells in tumors and immune-related adverse events. The assay was immunoSEQ multiplex PCR, and TCRdb's table has in-frame clones only and misses some. The sample yields some 11,000 clones, 80% to 95% seen once. The sample in question was lymph node tissue, obtained from a patient treated with anti-PD-1 therapy. The origin of the receptors is a female donor with metastatic renal cell carcinoma.

The chain uses TRBV6-5 and TRBJ2-7, with D perhaps TRBD1 (5 bases). V was trimmed by 0 bases and J by 2 bases, leaving 8 bases between them. The length of the CDR3 is 14 residues. CDR1 is MNHEY, CDR2 SVGAGI, per germline. The CDR3 coding sequence is TGTGCCAGCAGTTACTCGAGCAGGGCCTACGAGCAGTACTTC. Its protein is CASSYSSRAYEQYF.

This chain joins TRBV7-2 and TRBJ2-5, with D perhaps matching TRBD1 or TRBD2 (5 bases each). The J call may be faulty, since TRBJ2-7 better matches the DNA end. CDR1 SGHTA and CDR2 FQGNSA come from the germline V gene. The CDR3 loop spans 17 amino acids. The DNA of the CDR3 is TGTGCCAGCAGCCCTTCTGGCCCTGGCTGGGGGTCTCGCGAGCAGTACTTC. It translates to CASSPSGPGWGSREQYF.

The chain links TRBV5-5 to TRBJ1-4; the D is unclear. Trimming cost V 0 bases and J 8 bases, with 14 bases left between them. CDR3 size: 15 residues. Per germline, CDR1 SGHKS and CDR2 YYEKEE (reference sequence). The CDR3 nucleotides read TGTGCCAGCAGCTTGGTTGTAGGGTTGTCGGAAAAACTGTTTTTT. This sequence encodes CASSLVVGLSEKLFF. The entire variable domain, with the rest obtained from reference TRBV5-5 and TRBJ1-4, is as follows: DAGVTQSPTHLIKTRGQQVTLRCSPISGHKSVSWYQQVLGQGPQFIFQYYEKEERGRGNFPDRFSARQFPNYSSELNVNALLLGDSALYLCASSLVVGLSEKLFFGSGTQLSVL.

J is TRBJ2-2 and V is TRBV5-8; TRBD1 matches 9 bases. The CDR3 totals 16 residues. Germline assignment: CDR1 SGHTS and CDR2 YDEGEE. The V segment lost 5 bases and the J segment 7 bases; nucleotides outside the gene matches: 12. This CDR3 is CASSHTGGWSFGELFF. For the CDR3, the DNA is TGTGCCAGCAGTCATACAGGGGGCTGGTCTTTCGGGGAGCTGTTTTTT.

This chain uses TRBV27 with TRBJ2-3, with 7 bases aligning to TRBD1. Per the germline V gene, CDR1 is MNHEY and CDR2 is SMNVEV (reference sequence). The CDR3 totals 16 residues. V shed 2 bases, J shed 2 bases, and the junction held 7 bases outside the gene matches. CDR3 loop: CASSLGQGVFTDTQYF. In DNA form, the CDR3 reads TGTGCCAGCAGTTTAGGGCAGGGGGTCTTCACAGATACGCAGTATTTT.

CDR3 coding DNA: TGTGCCAGCAGTGCATGGGCAGGGGAGAATGAAAAACTGTTTTTT. Protein sequence: CASSAWAGENEKLFF. The gene calls are TRBV28 and TRBJ1-4; D is possibly TRBD1 (6 bases). CDR1 and CDR2 (germline): MDHEN, SYDVKM. With 5 bases removed from V and 5 bases from J, the gap between germline ends came to 15 bases. The CDR3 spans 15 residues. Full variable domain (remainder filled in from reference TRBV28 and TRBJ1-4): DVKVTQSSRYLVKRTGEKVFLECVQDMDHENMFWYRQDPGLGLRLIYFSYDVKMKEKGDIPEGYSVSREKKERFSLILESASTNQTSMYLCASSAWAGENEKLFFGSGTQLSVL.

V usage is TRBV4-2 and J usage is TRBJ2-5; D might be TRBD1 or TRBD2, each matching 5 bases. Germline CDR1 LGHNA, CDR2 YNFKEQ. The CDR3 loop spans 14 amino acids. V was pared by 1 base and J by 4 bases, with 10 bases between. CDR3 in amino acids: CASSQGPGGETQYF. The CDR3 DNA reads TGTGCCAGCAGCCAAGGCCCTGGGGGAGAGACCCAGTACTTC.

The J gene is TRBJ2-5, the V gene TRBV7-9; 8 bases align to TRBD1. V dropped 2 bases and J dropped 1; count of bases not matched to a gene: 6. CDR1 SEHNR and CDR2 FQNEAQ come from the germline V gene (reference sequence). This CDR3 is built from 16 residues. CDR3 loop: CASSLIGRGPQETQYF. CDR3 sequence (DNA): TGTGCCAGCAGCTTAATAGGCAGGGGGCCCCAAGAGACCCAGTACTTC. Full variable domain (remainder filled in from reference TRBV7-9 and TRBJ2-5): DTGVSQNPRHKITKRGQNVTFRCDPISEHNRLYWYRQTLGQGPEFLTYFQNEAQLEKSRLLSDRFSAERPKGSFSTLEIQRTEQGDSAMYLCASSLIGRGPQETQYFGPGTRLLVL.